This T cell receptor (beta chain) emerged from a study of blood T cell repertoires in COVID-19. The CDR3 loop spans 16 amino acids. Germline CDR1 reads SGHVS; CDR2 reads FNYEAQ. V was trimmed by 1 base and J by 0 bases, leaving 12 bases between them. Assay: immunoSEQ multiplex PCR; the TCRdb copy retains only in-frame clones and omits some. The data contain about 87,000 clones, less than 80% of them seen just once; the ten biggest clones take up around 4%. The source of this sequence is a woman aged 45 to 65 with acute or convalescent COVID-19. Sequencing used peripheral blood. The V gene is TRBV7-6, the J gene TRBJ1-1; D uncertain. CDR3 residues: CASSLVRTELNTEAFF. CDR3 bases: TGTGCCAGCAGCTTAGTCCGAACAGAGCTGAACACTGAAGCTTTCTTT.